These T cell receptor beta chains were read from a single sample in a study of glioma-infiltrating T cells after dendritic cell vaccination. Some clones are missing from TCRdb's copy, which holds only in-frame ones; the method was immunoSEQ multiplex PCR. The data show about 10,000 clones, with 70% to 85% seen just once and 35% to 50% held by the top ten. The sample here was blood, taken after dendritic cell vaccination. These TCRs come from a human donor with glioblastoma. The CDR3 runs from the conserved cysteine through the conserved F or W. The D gene is left open where the match is weak. Some rows have no size entry. The others give once, few or many, or a class for an expanded clone.

V: TRBV6-5; D: TRBD2; size: .; J: TRBJ2-7; CDR3: CASSSTSLANYEQYF; DNA: TGTGCCAGCAGTTCGACTAGCTTGGCCAACTACGAGCAGTACTTC
V: TRBV19; D: TRBD2; size: few; J: TRBJ2-3; CDR3: CASSGTSGRAPHAGDTQYF; DNA: TGTGCCAGTAGTGGGACTAGCGGGAGGGCCCCCCACGCGGGAGATACGCAGTATTTT
V: TRBV19; D: .; size: .; J: TRBJ1-1; CDR3: CASTPEMISEAFF; DNA: TGTGCCAGTACTCCGGAGATGATCTCTGAAGCTTTCTTT
V: TRBV6-5; D: .; size: few; J: TRBJ2-1; CDR3: CASIDTDRNEQFF; DNA: TGTGCCAGCATCGACACCGACAGGAATGAGCAGTTCTTC
V: TRBV23-1; D: .; size: few; J: TRBJ1-4; CDR3: CASSQSGCRVTGDAATNEKLFF; DNA: TGCGCCAGCAGTCAATCGGGGTGCAGGGTAACAGGAGACGCTGCAACTAATGAAAAACTGTTTTTT
V: TRBV7-2; D: TRBD1; size: .; J: TRBJ1-1; CDR3: CASRPGQGGGPEAFF; DNA: TGTGCCAGCAGGCCTGGACAGGGAGGGGGGCCTGAAGCTTTCTTT
V: TRBV15; D: .; size: .; J: TRBJ2-7; CDR3: CATSRDPGSYEQYF; DNA: TGTGCCACCAGCAGAGATCCCGGGAGCTACGAGCAGTACTTC
V: TRBV13; D: TRBD2; size: .; J: TRBJ2-2; CDR3: CASSFNLLAGEDTGELFF; DNA: TGTGCCAGCAGCTTTAACTTACTAGCGGGAGAGGACACCGGGGAGCTGTTTTTT
V: TRBV6-5; D: .; size: .; J: TRBJ2-7; CDR3: CASSPAPAGYEQYF; DNA: TGTGCCAGCAGCCCCGCTCCGGCCGGGTACGAGCAGTACTTC
V: TRBV6-9; D: .; size: once; J: TRBJ2-7; CDR3: CASSERPDHEQYF; DNA: TGTGCCAGCAGTGAGCGGCCGGACCACGAGCAGTACTTC
V: TRBV9; D: TRBD2; size: .; J: TRBJ2-1; CDR3: CASSPPKRGGGQFSYNEQFF; DNA: TGTGCCAGCAGCCCCCCGAAGCGGGGTGGCGGACAATTTTCCTACAATGAGCAGTTCTTC
V: TRBV5-6; D: .; size: .; J: TRBJ2-1; CDR3: CASSLFLADEQFF; DNA: TGTGCCAGCAGCTTGTTTCTAGCCGATGAGCAGTTCTTC
V: TRBV5-6; D: .; size: .; J: TRBJ2-2; CDR3: CASSADTGDTGELFF; DNA: TGTGCCAGCAGCGCTGACACGGGAGACACCGGGGAGCTGTTTTTT
V: TRBV7-8; D: TRBD1; size: .; J: TRBJ2-1; CDR3: CASSLTVSGGARNEQFF; DNA: TGTGCCAGCAGCTTAACCGTGTCAGGGGGCGCGCGAAATGAGCAGTTCTTC
V: TRBV7-2; D: .; size: .; J: TRBJ2-3; CDR3: CASSLNPRVGTDTQYF; DNA: TGTGCCAGCAGCTTAAATCCTCGGGTCGGCACAGATACGCAGTATTTT
V: TRBV10-1; D: TRBD2; size: .; J: TRBJ2-1; CDR3: CAGGFVSGANEQFF; DNA: TGCGCCGGGGGGTTCGTTAGCGGGGCAAATGAGCAGTTCTTC
V: TRBV5-5; D: TRBD1; size: .; J: TRBJ2-2; CDR3: CASSQAWDRGRLGELFF; DNA: TGTGCCAGCAGCCAAGCCTGGGACAGGGGGCGCTTGGGGGAGCTGTTTTTT
V: TRBV14; D: .; size: .; J: TRBJ1-1; CDR3: CASSLFRGGEAFF; DNA: TGTGCCAGCAGCCTGTTTCGGGGAGGTGAAGCTTTCTTT
V: TRBV28; D: TRBD1; size: .; J: TRBJ2-7; CDR3: CASGPTGVSYEQYF; DNA: TGTGCCAGCGGCCCGACAGGGGTGTCCTACGAGCAGTACTTC
V: TRBV11-3; D: .; size: .; J: TRBJ2-3; CDR3: CASSFWSSDTQYF; DNA: TGTGCCAGCAGCTTTTGGAGCTCAGATACGCAGTATTTT
V: TRBV7-9; D: .; size: once; J: TRBJ2-1; CDR3: CASSSRLEPYYSEQFF; DNA: TGTGCCAGCAGCTCCCGACTAGAGCCATACTACAGCGAGCAGTTCTTC
V: TRBV30; D: TRBD1; size: .; J: TRBJ1-1; CDR3: CAWRPSGQKFTEAFF; DNA: TGTGCCTGGAGACCCTCGGGACAGAAATTCACTGAAGCTTTCTTT
V: TRBV27; D: .; size: .; J: TRBJ2-5; CDR3: CASSFIWAGTGQETQYF; DNA: TGTGCCAGCAGTTTCATATGGGCGGGGACGGGCCAAGAGACCCAGTACTTC
V: TRBV28; D: .; size: .; J: TRBJ2-7; CDR3: CASRRGLYEQYF; DNA: TGTGCCAGCAGGCGCGGACTGTACGAGCAGTACTTC
V: TRBV7-2; D: TRBD1; size: .; J: TRBJ2-7; CDR3: CASSLGQGSSYEQYF; DNA: TGTGCCAGCAGCCTCGGACAGGGCAGCTCCTACGAGCAGTACTTC
V: TRBV10-3; D: .; size: .; J: TRBJ2-1; CDR3: CAISESPGAYNEQFF; DNA: TGTGCCATCAGTGAGTCCCCGGGGGCCTACAATGAGCAGTTCTTC
V: TRBV10-3; D: .; size: .; J: TRBJ2-4; CDR3: CATAGLHQNIQYF; DNA: TGTGCCACCGCAGGACTTCACCAAAACATTCAGTACTTC
V: TRBV4-2; D: TRBD2; size: .; J: TRBJ2-1; CDR3: CASSPTATSGIGPASYNEQFF; DNA: TGTGCCAGCAGCCCGACGGCTACTAGCGGGATTGGGCCCGCCTCCTACAATGAGCAGTTCTTC
V: TRBV28; D: TRBD1; size: .; J: TRBJ2-3; CDR3: CASSWGQGADTQYF; DNA: TGTGCCAGCAGTTGGGGACAGGGGGCAGATACGCAGTATTTT
V: TRBV5-6; D: .; size: .; J: TRBJ2-3; CDR3: CASSLGLTATSTDTQYF; DNA: TGTGCCAGCAGCTTGGGTTTAACCGCGACTAGCACAGATACGCAGTATTTT
V: TRBV28; D: TRBD2; size: .; J: TRBJ2-7; CDR3: CASSLLGTSGSEGQYF; DNA: TGTGCCAGCAGTTTACTCGGGACTAGCGGGAGTGAGGGGCAGTACTTC
V: TRBV19; D: .; size: .; J: TRBJ2-1; CDR3: CASSILAGHYNEQFF; DNA: TGTGCCAGTAGTATTTTGGCGGGCCACTACAATGAGCAGTTCTTC
V: TRBV29-1; D: TRBD2; size: few; J: TRBJ2-4; CDR3: CSAVLPTSSKNIQYF; DNA: TGCAGCGCTGTCCTGCCGACTAGCAGCAAAAACATTCAGTACTTC
V: TRBV30; D: .; size: .; J: TRBJ1-3; CDR3: CAWSIGTSSGNTIYF; DNA: TGTGCCTGGAGTATAGGCACTAGCTCTGGAAACACCATATATTTT
V: TRBV6-6; D: .; size: .; J: TRBJ1-1; CDR3: CASSYTDSNTEAFF; DNA: TGTGCCAGCAGTTACACCGACAGCAACACTGAAGCTTTCTTT
V: TRBV10-3; D: TRBD1; size: .; J: TRBJ2-7; CDR3: CAISGGTGGAYEQYF; DNA: TGTGCCATCAGTGGAGGGACAGGGGGAGCCTACGAGCAGTACTTC
V: TRBV18; D: TRBD1; size: .; J: TRBJ1-1; CDR3: CASSPNTGGTEAFF; DNA: TGTGCCAGCTCCCCTAACACAGGGGGCACTGAAGCTTTCTTT
V: TRBV15; D: .; size: .; J: TRBJ1-1; CDR3: CATSPQQYTEAFF; DNA: TGTGCCACCAGCCCCCAACAGTACACTGAAGCTTTCTTT
V: TRBV2; D: TRBD2; size: .; J: TRBJ2-5; CDR3: CASTLGLAAYQETQYF; DNA: TGTGCCAGCACGCTGGGGCTAGCGGCGTACCAAGAGACCCAGTACTTC
V: TRBV9; D: TRBD2; size: .; J: TRBJ2-7; CDR3: CASSVGLAGALGYEQYF; DNA: TGTGCCAGCAGCGTAGGGCTAGCGGGAGCCCTTGGCTACGAGCAGTACTTC
V: TRBV7-6; D: TRBD1; size: .; J: TRBJ2-1; CDR3: CASSSGTGVNEQFF; DNA: TGTGCCAGCAGCTCCGGGACAGGGGTCAATGAGCAGTTCTTC
V: TRBV19; D: .; size: .; J: TRBJ2-3; CDR3: CASSIVIGSGSTDTQYF; DNA: TGTGCCAGTAGTATTGTCATCGGTAGCGGAAGCACAGATACGCAGTATTTT
V: TRBV18; D: .; size: once; J: TRBJ2-1; CDR3: CASSQRTDEQFF; DNA: TGTGCCAGCTCCCAAAGGACTGATGAGCAGTTCTTC